The source of this T cell receptor beta chain is a study of T cell repertoires in cytomegalovirus infection. For the study at large: HLA-B-restricted CMV epitopes that are well studied were used alongside recently identified HLA-C-restricted ones.

Trimming at V came to 6 bases and at J to 2 bases, leaving 5 bases not matched to a gene. The CDR3 runs to 15 residues. CDR1 is LNHDA, CDR2 SQIVND, per germline (reference sequence). TCRdb re-analysed the reads in MiXCR, keeping a single row per CDR3 protein. The table includes 450,000 to 600,000 distinct CDR3 sequences, around 35% detected once. This clonotype occurred a few times. Its cognate antigen is unknown. The receptor was derived from a human donor in good health (CMV status not recorded). Some clones in this sample may be carry-over from other donors' samples. The chain combines TRBV19 with TRBJ2-1; 9 positions match TRBD1. The specimen was cultured PBMCs, collected from culture after CMV antigen stimulation. CDR3 loop: CASSPGQGPYNEQFF. The CDR3 region has the DNA TGTGCCAGTAGCCCGGGACAGGGTCCCTACAATGAGCAGTTCTTC.